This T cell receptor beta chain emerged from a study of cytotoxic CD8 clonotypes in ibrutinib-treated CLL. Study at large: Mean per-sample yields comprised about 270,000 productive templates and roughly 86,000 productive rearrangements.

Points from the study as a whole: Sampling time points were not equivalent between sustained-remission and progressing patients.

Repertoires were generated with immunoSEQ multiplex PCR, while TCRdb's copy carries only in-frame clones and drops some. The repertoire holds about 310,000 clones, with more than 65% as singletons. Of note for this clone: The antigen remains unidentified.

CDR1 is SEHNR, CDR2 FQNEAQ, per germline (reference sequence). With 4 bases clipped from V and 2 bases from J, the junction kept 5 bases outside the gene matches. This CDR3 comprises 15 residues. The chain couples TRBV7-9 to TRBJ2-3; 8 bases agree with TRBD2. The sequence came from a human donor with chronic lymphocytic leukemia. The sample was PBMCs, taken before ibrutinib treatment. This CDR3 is CASSYRAGDTDTQYF. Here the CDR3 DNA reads TGTGCCAGCAGCTACCGAGCGGGAGACACAGATACGCAGTATTTT.